This T cell receptor beta chain is drawn from a study of shared clonotypes between healthy human individuals. Germline values: CDR1 MNHEY, CDR2 SVGAGI. V was shortened by 6 bases and J by 0 bases, with 11 bases between the two germline ends. The CDR3 spans 14 residues. This clone was found once. TCRdb keeps only in-frame clones here, not all; method: immunoSEQ multiplex PCR. The table records roughly 1,100,000 clones, 75% of them present only once. Source material: memory CD4+ T cells sorted from blood. The subset is: CD45RA-negative fraction. The chain joins TRBV6-5 to TRBJ1-1; TRBD1 is a possible D gene (5 bases). The TCR originated in a man aged 18 to 35 in good health. As DNA, the CDR3 is TGTGCCAGCAGCGAGGGGTCGATGAACACTGAAGCTTTCTTT. Amino acids: CASSEGSMNTEAFF.